Listed below are T cell receptor beta chains from one sample, sequenced in a study of blood T cell repertoires in COVID-19. Sequenced by immunoSEQ multiplex PCR; TCRdb stores in-frame clones only, minus some. The data contain over 150,000 clones, roughly 80% of them seen just once; the ten biggest clones take up 11%. Sequencing input: peripheral blood. The receptors derive from a man aged 65 to 85 with active or convalescent COVID-19. CDR3s include the opening cysteine and the closing phenylalanine or tryptophan. D genes are given only for firm matches. Not all rows give a size; the values are once, few, many and, for expanded clones, a class.

D: NA; J: TRBJ2-7; V: TRBV10-3; size: NA; DNA: TGTGCCATCAGTCCCATGGGCAACGAGCAGTACTTC; CDR3: CAISPMGNEQYF
D: TRBD1; J: TRBJ2-7; V: TRBV6-5; size: NA; DNA: TGTGCCAGCACCCAGACAGGGGGCGGCGACGAGCAGTACTTC; CDR3: CASTQTGGGDEQYF
D: NA; J: TRBJ1-6; V: TRBV6-5; size: NA; DNA: TGTGCCAGCAGTTACTCTCAGACAGTAACTAATTCACCCCTCCACTTT; CDR3: CASSYSQTVTNSPLHF
D: TRBD1; J: TRBJ1-6; V: TRBV5-1; size: NA; DNA: TGCGCCAGCACCAAAGCAGGGGGCCGAGGGGATTCACCCCTCCACTTT; CDR3: CASTKAGGRGDSPLHF
D: NA; J: TRBJ1-6; V: TRBV2; size: NA; DNA: TGTGCCAGCGGTGGGGCCTCGTATAATTCACCCCTCCACTTT; CDR3: CASGGASYNSPLHF
D: NA; J: TRBJ1-4; V: TRBV5-4; size: NA; DNA: TGTGCCAGCACTCAGGGCGGGGTAACTAATGAAAAACTGTTTTTT; CDR3: CASTQGGVTNEKLFF
D: NA; J: TRBJ2-1; V: TRBV24-1; size: NA; DNA: TGTGCCACCAGTGACCCAGGTAGAGAGAGAAATGAGCAGTTCTTC; CDR3: CATSDPGRERNEQFF
D: TRBD1; J: TRBJ1-5; V: TRBV19; size: NA; DNA: TGTGCCAGTAGGGAACAACAGGGGGTGTACCATCAGCCCCAGCATTTT; CDR3: CASREQQGVYHQPQHF
D: NA; J: TRBJ2-2; V: TRBV27; size: NA; DNA: TGTGCCAGCAGTCTATACGGGACTCTCAACACCGGGGAGCTGTTTTTT; CDR3: CASSLYGTLNTGELFF
D: NA; J: TRBJ2-2; V: TRBV10-3; size: NA; DNA: TGTGCCATCAGTGGAGGGGCAGGGGTAGTAGCCGGGGAGCTGTTTTTT; CDR3: CAISGGAGVVAGELFF
D: NA; J: TRBJ1-5; V: TRBV9; size: NA; DNA: TGTGCCAGCAGCGCCCAGGGGAATAGCAATCAGCCCCAGCATTTT; CDR3: CASSAQGNSNQPQHF
D: NA; J: TRBJ1-4; V: TRBV19; size: few; DNA: TGTGCCAGTAGTATTCGGCGGGAAAAACTGTTTTTT; CDR3: CASSIRREKLFF
D: TRBD1; J: TRBJ2-7; V: TRBV5-1; size: few; DNA: TGCGCCAGCAGCTTGGGACAGGGAGAGCGCGAGCAGTACTTC; CDR3: CASSLGQGEREQYF
D: NA; J: TRBJ2-2; V: TRBV5-1; size: NA; DNA: TGCGCCAGCACATCCCTTGGAGTAAGTGGCACCGGGGAGCTGTTTTTT; CDR3: CASTSLGVSGTGELFF
D: NA; J: TRBJ1-4; V: TRBV7-9; size: once; DNA: TGTGCCAGCAGCCCTGGGGGGGTTAATGAAAAACTGTTTTTT; CDR3: CASSPGGVNEKLFF
D: NA; J: TRBJ1-5; V: TRBV18; size: NA; DNA: TGTGCCAGCTCACCAGGGTTCGGGGTTCGTCCTGGCAATCAGCCCCAGCATTTT; CDR3: CASSPGFGVRPGNQPQHF
D: NA; J: TRBJ1-1; V: TRBV28; size: NA; DNA: TGTGCCAGCAGTTTCCTGGGGGCGGCCACTGAAGCTTTCTTT; CDR3: CASSFLGAATEAFF
D: TRBD1; J: TRBJ1-5; V: TRBV7-2; size: NA; DNA: TGTGCCAGCCATTCCGGGACAGGGAGACGGCAGCCCCAGCATTTT; CDR3: CASHSGTGRRQPQHF